Listed below are T cell receptor beta chains from one sample, sequenced in a study of CD8+ T cells in alopecia areata. Repertoires were generated with immunoSEQ multiplex PCR, while TCRdb's copy carries only in-frame clones and drops some. The sample holds 200,000 to 250,000 clones; approximately 61% are singletons and the top ten take 0.45%. This sample comprised CD4+ T cells sorted from blood, obtained at week 0. The receptors originated from a human donor with alopecia areata. Each CDR3 is given with its conserved first and last residue. A D gene is named only where the DNA matches it firmly. Expanded clones are given a class, and other clones once, few, many or no size at all.

abundance: many; v_gene: TRBV2; d_gene: NA; j_gene: TRBJ1-5; CDR3aa: CASSRGLFRDGSNQPQHF; CDR3nt: TGTGCCAGCAGTAGGGGCCTATTCCGGGACGGTAGCAATCAGCCCCAGCATTTT
abundance: NA; v_gene: TRBV20-1; d_gene: NA; j_gene: TRBJ1-2; CDR3aa: CSGFWKGYTF; CDR3nt: TGCAGTGGCTTCTGGAAAGGCTACACCTTC
abundance: NA; v_gene: TRBV4-1; d_gene: NA; j_gene: TRBJ2-1; CDR3aa: CASSQGGGPVSNEQFF; CDR3nt: TGCGCCAGCAGCCAAGGGGGTGGCCCAGTTTCCAATGAGCAGTTCTTC
abundance: NA; v_gene: TRBV10-1; d_gene: NA; j_gene: TRBJ2-7; CDR3aa: CASSAGTSREQYF; CDR3nt: TGCGCCAGCAGTGCGGGGACATCCCGCGAGCAGTACTTC
abundance: few; v_gene: TRBV4-1; d_gene: TRBD1; j_gene: TRBJ1-1; CDR3aa: CASSQGQGPRTEAFF; CDR3nt: TGCGCCAGCAGCCAGGGACAGGGACCTAGGACTGAAGCTTTCTTT
abundance: NA; v_gene: TRBV5-1; d_gene: TRBD1; j_gene: TRBJ2-7; CDR3aa: CASSLGQGAGYEQYF; CDR3nt: TGCGCCAGCAGCTTGGGACAGGGGGCAGGGTACGAGCAGTACTTC
abundance: NA; v_gene: TRBV28; d_gene: TRBD2; j_gene: TRBJ2-2; CDR3aa: CASSLPGLAFSGGELFF; CDR3nt: TGTGCCAGCAGTTTACCCGGACTAGCATTTTCAGGCGGGGAGCTGTTTTTT
abundance: NA; v_gene: TRBV25-1; d_gene: NA; j_gene: TRBJ2-5; CDR3aa: CASSPYWGQETQYF; CDR3nt: TGTGCCAGCAGCCCCTACTGGGGCCAAGAGACCCAGTACTTC
abundance: once; v_gene: TRBV9; d_gene: TRBD1; j_gene: TRBJ1-2; CDR3aa: CASSMRDSSPNGYTF; CDR3nt: TGTGCCAGCAGCATGAGGGACAGTTCTCCGAACGGCTACACCTTC
abundance: once; v_gene: TRBV30; d_gene: NA; j_gene: TRBJ2-3; CDR3aa: CAWTLGGGRRTDTQYF; CDR3nt: TGTGCCTGGACCCTGGGAGGGGGGCGACGCACAGATACGCAGTATTTT
abundance: few; v_gene: TRBV4-2; d_gene: NA; j_gene: TRBJ2-3; CDR3aa: CASSQGPPLDTQYF; CDR3nt: TGTGCCAGCAGCCAAGGGCCCCCTCTTGATACGCAGTATTTT
abundance: few; v_gene: TRBV7-6; d_gene: TRBD1; j_gene: TRBJ1-1; CDR3aa: CASSSRRGRDTEAFF; CDR3nt: TGTGCCAGCAGCTCACGGAGGGGGCGGGACACTGAAGCTTTCTTT
abundance: NA; v_gene: TRBV30; d_gene: NA; j_gene: TRBJ1-2; CDR3aa: CAWSDKTLNYGYTF; CDR3nt: TGTGCCTGGAGTGACAAGACACTAAACTATGGCTACACCTTC
abundance: few; v_gene: TRBV29-1; d_gene: NA; j_gene: TRBJ1-2; CDR3aa: CSVNDSPRQDGYTF; CDR3nt: TGCAGCGTTAATGACAGTCCACGTCAGGATGGCTACACCTTC
abundance: NA; v_gene: TRBV30; d_gene: NA; j_gene: TRBJ2-3; CDR3aa: CAWSVSSTDTQYF; CDR3nt: TGTGCCTGGAGTGTCAGTAGCACAGATACGCAGTATTTT
abundance: NA; v_gene: TRBV29-1; d_gene: NA; j_gene: TRBJ2-1; CDR3aa: CSPSSWRSSYNEQFF; CDR3nt: TGCAGCCCTAGTTCTTGGCGGAGCTCCTACAATGAGCAGTTCTTC
abundance: NA; v_gene: TRBV7-2; d_gene: NA; j_gene: TRBJ1-5; CDR3aa: CASSIQDGISNQPQHF; CDR3nt: TGTGCCAGCAGCATTCAGGATGGGATTAGCAATCAGCCCCAGCATTTT
abundance: few; v_gene: TRBV10-3; d_gene: NA; j_gene: TRBJ2-5; CDR3aa: CAISESLVQETQYF; CDR3nt: TGTGCCATCAGTGAGTCGTTAGTCCAAGAGACCCAGTACTTC
abundance: NA; v_gene: TRBV20-1; d_gene: NA; j_gene: TRBJ2-1; CDR3aa: CSASANEQFF; CDR3nt: TGCAGTGCTAGTGCCAATGAGCAGTTCTTC
abundance: few; v_gene: TRBV5-6; d_gene: TRBD1; j_gene: TRBJ2-3; CDR3aa: CASSSSRGGWTDTQYF; CDR3nt: TGTGCCAGCAGCTCCTCGCGAGGGGGCTGGACAGATACGCAGTATTTT
abundance: NA; v_gene: TRBV7-9; d_gene: NA; j_gene: TRBJ1-5; CDR3aa: CASSPGVQQPQHF; CDR3nt: TGTGCCAGCAGCCCAGGGGTACAGCAGCCCCAGCATTTT
abundance: few; v_gene: TRBV6-5; d_gene: NA; j_gene: TRBJ2-1; CDR3aa: CASEAGSYNEQFF; CDR3nt: TGTGCCAGCGAGGCTGGCTCCTACAATGAGCAGTTCTTC
abundance: NA; v_gene: TRBV29-1; d_gene: TRBD1; j_gene: TRBJ2-4; CDR3aa: CSVVLRDREFYF; CDR3nt: TGCAGCGTTGTACTCCGGGACAGGGAGTTTTACTTC
abundance: few; v_gene: TRBV6-5; d_gene: TRBD1; j_gene: TRBJ1-4; CDR3aa: CASRRGQGREKLFF; CDR3nt: TGTGCCAGCAGGAGGGGACAGGGCCGAGAAAAACTGTTTTTT
abundance: few; v_gene: TRBV11-2; d_gene: NA; j_gene: TRBJ2-7; CDR3aa: CASSLEGSYEQYF; CDR3nt: TGTGCCAGCAGCTTAGAGGGCTCCTACGAGCAGTACTTC